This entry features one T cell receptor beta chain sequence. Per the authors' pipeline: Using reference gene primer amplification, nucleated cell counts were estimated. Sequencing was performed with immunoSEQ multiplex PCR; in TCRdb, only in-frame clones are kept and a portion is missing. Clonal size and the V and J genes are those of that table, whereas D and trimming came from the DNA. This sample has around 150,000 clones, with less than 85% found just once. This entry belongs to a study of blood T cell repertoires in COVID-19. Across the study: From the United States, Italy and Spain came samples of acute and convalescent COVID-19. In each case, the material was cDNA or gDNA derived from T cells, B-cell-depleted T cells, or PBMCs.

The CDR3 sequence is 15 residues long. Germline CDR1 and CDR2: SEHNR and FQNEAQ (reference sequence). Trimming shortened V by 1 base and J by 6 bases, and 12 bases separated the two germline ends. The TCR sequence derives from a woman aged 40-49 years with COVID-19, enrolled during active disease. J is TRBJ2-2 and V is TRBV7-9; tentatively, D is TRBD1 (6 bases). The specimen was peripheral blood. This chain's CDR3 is CASSLGSEGAGELFF. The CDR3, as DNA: TGTGCCAGCAGCTTAGGGAGTGAGGGGGCCGGGGAGCTGTTTTTT.